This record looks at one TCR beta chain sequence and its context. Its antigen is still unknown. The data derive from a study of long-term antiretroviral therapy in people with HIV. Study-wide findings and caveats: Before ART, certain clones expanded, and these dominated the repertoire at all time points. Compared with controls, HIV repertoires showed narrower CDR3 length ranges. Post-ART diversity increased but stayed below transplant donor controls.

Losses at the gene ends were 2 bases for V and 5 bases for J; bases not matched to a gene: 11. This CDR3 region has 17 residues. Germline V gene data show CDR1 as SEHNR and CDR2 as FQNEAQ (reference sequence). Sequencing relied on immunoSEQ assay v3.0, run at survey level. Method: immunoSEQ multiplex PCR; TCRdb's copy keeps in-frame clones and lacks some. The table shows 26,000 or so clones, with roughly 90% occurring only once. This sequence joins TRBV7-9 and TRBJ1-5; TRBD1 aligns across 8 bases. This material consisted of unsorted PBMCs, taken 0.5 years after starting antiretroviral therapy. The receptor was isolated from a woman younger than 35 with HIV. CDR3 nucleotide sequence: TGTGCCAGCAGCTTACACCAAACAGGGGGAACGGATCAGCCCCAGCATTTT. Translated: CASSLHQTGGTDQPQHF.